This entry is about one TCR beta chain. This clonotype has more than one count but fewer than ten. Its cognate antigen has yet to be identified. The sample holds no much larger clone one base away, and base qualities are not on file. These data are taken from a study of T-cell memory formation after mild COVID-19 listed by TCRdb under 2021. Concerning the study at large: TCR sequence clusters from the two donors were largely donor specific. In a couple of donors, T-cell clones that expanded and contracted after mild COVID-19 were followed by sequencing TCRalpha and TCRbeta repertoires longitudinally. Two young, previously healthy adult volunteers, one female and one male, were included in the cohort.

PBMCs were isolated by Ficoll-Paque density gradient centrifugation. Sequencing relied on an Illumina NovaSeq 6000. Using 5'RACE with constant-segment primers, TCRalpha and TCRbeta cDNA libraries were constructed, with sample barcodes and unique molecular identifiers added in the process. Trizol reagent was used to extract RNA from every sample. The libraries were amplified in two PCR steps, and the second step added a second sample barcode and Illumina TruSeq adapters. Sequencing of libraries was performed on an Illumina NovaSeq with 2 x 150 bp paired-end reads. Per the authors' processing: With migec v1.2.7, reads were demultiplexed and then collapsed into UMI-guided consensus sequences. Using mixcr v2.1.11, UMI consensuses were aligned to TRA and TRB V and J templates and then assembled into clonotypes. Clonotypes were classified as expanded or contracted when called significant by both edgeR and NoisET, with noise models trained on biological replicates. For edgeR calls, the thresholds were a false discovery rate-adjusted p below 0.01 and a log2 fold-change of 1. As an exploratory analysis of dynamics, max-normalized trajectories of the 1000 most abundant clonotypes were examined with PCA combined with hierarchical clustering. Each responding clone was given a CD4 or CD8 phenotype based on the CD4+ and CD8+ repertoires, which had been sequenced separately. TCRdb reanalyzed the raw reads on its own, using fastp at Q25 for trimming and MiXCR for clone calling, and kept in-frame beta chains. Each CDR3 protein appears once, grouped with its most common genes and DNA. It is TCRdb's table, rather than the study itself, that gives the V and J calls and clone size. For this sample there are 450,000 to 650,000 distinct CDR3 sequences; more than 15% appear just once. The ten largest make up around 12% of the sample.

V is reduced by 0 bases and J by 5 bases, leaving a spacing of 22 bases between them. CDR1 and CDR2, looked up from the germline V gene, are SQVTM and ANQGSEA. Including the terminal cysteine and phenylalanine, the CDR3 comprises 18 residues. Kept here is only the CDR3 DNA, which spans 54 bases and is read in frame from base 1. The investigation overall reported the following: Some responding clones were detected in pre-infection memory, suggesting pre-existing cross-reactive memory T cells joined the SARS-CoV-2 response. Only a couple of mild cases were covered by the study, and larger cohorts that include severe cases with pre-infection samples were considered necessary. SARS-CoV-2 specificity of the second-wave clones peaking on day 37 was not confirmed. Contracting CD4+ clones turned up mainly in the CM and EM memory subsets, whereas EMRA was where CD8+ clones were enriched. Balanced CD4/CD8 phenotypes were observed for clones contracting from day 15 to 85, whereas a bias towards CD4+ was observed for a second wave of clones expanding from day 15 to 37.

The sequencing sample was made of PBMCs or a T cell subset sorted from them (not recorded which). This TCR was recovered from an adult woman who had mild COVID-19 (a few samples of this study predate the infection). The sample titles of this study are shuffled in the database, so cell type and time point are left out; the donor was told from shared clones. The chain links TRBV29-1 with TRBJ2-2, with the D gene possibly TRBD1 or TRBD2, each one fitting 5 bases. The nucleotides are TGCAGCGTTGAAGACCCGGAGGCGTTGGGGGTGGGGACCGGGGAGCTGTTTTTT. Translated, this is CSVEDPEALGVGTGELFF.